One TCR beta chain is described in this entry. Its matching antigen is unknown. This CDR3 region has 13 residues. Trimming stripped 2 bases from V and 1 base from J, with 6 bases between. Germline CDR1 is LNHNV and CDR2 is YYDKDF (reference sequence). The data stem from a study of T cells after yellow fever vaccination. The wider study: Libraries from low-cell-number fractions were prepared with the SMART-Seq v4 Ultra Low Input RNA kit. Findings of the study overall: Repertoires obtained by FACS sorting could include abundant clonotypes that entered as contaminants from the bulk population. Re-detected after boosting: most primary clones, 96% of CD4 and roughly 90% of CD8.

Synthesis of TCR cDNA relied on 5'RACE template switching, which attached a universal primer site and UMIs. TCRdb recomputed calls from the 5' RACE reads with MiXCR, one row per CDR3 protein. The data show fewer than 350,000 distinct CDR3 sequences, 8% to 10% seen once. The clonotype was recovered from a man aged 18 to 35 who received the YFV17D yellow fever vaccine. The sequences come from PBMCs, collected on the day of the first yellow fever vaccination. The chain carries TRBV15 and TRBJ2-7; unclear D gene. The CDR3 protein is CATSRPPSYEQYF. CDR3 in DNA: TGTGCCACCAGCAGACCCCCGTCCTACGAGCAGTACTTC.